A selection of T cell receptor beta chains follows, all from one sample in a study of blood T cell repertoires in COVID-19. TCRdb's table, derived via immunoSEQ multiplex PCR, lists solely in-frame clones and lacks some. The sample includes 80,000 to 95,000 clones, around 84% of them seen just once. The sequencing sample was made of peripheral blood. The receptors come from a man aged 80 or over with acute or convalescent COVID-19. The CDR3 runs from the conserved cysteine through the conserved F or W. The order of the fields is V gene, clone size, D gene, J gene, CDR3 DNA, CDR3 protein. A D gene is named only where the DNA matches it firmly. Clone size appears in some rows only: once, few, many, or a class for an expanded clone.

V: TRBV5-6
size: .
D: .
J: TRBJ1-6
DNA: TGTGCCAGCAGCTCTGAGGGGAGGACACCCCTCCACTTT
CDR3: CASSSEGRTPLHF

V: TRBV6-5
size: .
D: .
J: TRBJ2-7
DNA: TGTGCCAGCAGTAAGACAGAATACGAGCAGTACTTC
CDR3: CASSKTEYEQYF

V: TRBV11-3
size: .
D: TRBD2
J: TRBJ2-1
DNA: TGTGCCAGCAGCTCGGGACTAGCGGGACAAGGGGTCGATGAGCAGTTCTTC
CDR3: CASSSGLAGQGVDEQFF

V: TRBV6-5
size: many
D: TRBD2
J: TRBJ2-5
DNA: TGTGCCAGCACTAGCGGGAGGTTAGGCGAGACCCAGTACTTC
CDR3: CASTSGRLGETQYF

V: TRBV6-1
size: few
D: .
J: TRBJ2-6
DNA: TGTGCCAGCAGTGAAGGGCAGGTGGCTGGGGCCAACGTCCTGACTTTC
CDR3: CASSEGQVAGANVLTF

V: TRBV3-1/TRBV3-2
size: .
D: TRBD1
J: TRBJ1-5
DNA: TGTGCCAGCAGCAAATCGACAGGGGGTCAGCCCCAGCATTTT
CDR3: CASSKSTGGQPQHF

V: TRBV5-1
size: .
D: .
J: TRBJ1-3
DNA: TGCGCCAGCAGCTTGGCGCTACCCGGAAACACCATATATTTT
CDR3: CASSLALPGNTIYF

V: TRBV28
size: .
D: .
J: TRBJ2-7
DNA: TGTGCCAGCAGTATGGACAGCTCCTACGAGCAGTACTTC
CDR3: CASSMDSSYEQYF

V: TRBV21-1
size: .
D: .
J: TRBJ2-7
DNA: TGTGCCAGCAGCAAAGTGAGGCGGGCTAGCGGGAGTATATACGAGCAGTACTTC
CDR3: CASSKVRRASGSIYEQYF

V: TRBV10-3
size: .
D: .
J: TRBJ2-3
DNA: TGTGCCAGCAGTACACCGACAGGAGGTAGCACAGATACGCAGTATTTT
CDR3: CASSTPTGGSTDTQYF

V: TRBV9
size: .
D: TRBD2
J: TRBJ2-3
DNA: TGTGCCAGCAGCCCCGGACTAGCGGGAGGTTGGGATACGCAGTATTTT
CDR3: CASSPGLAGGWDTQYF

V: TRBV6-6
size: .
D: TRBD1
J: TRBJ1-2
DNA: TGTGCCAGCAGTTACACCACAGGGGACGGCTACACCTTC
CDR3: CASSYTTGDGYTF

V: TRBV6-5
size: once
D: TRBD1
J: TRBJ1-2
DNA: TGTGCCAGCAGTTCTGGACAGGGGGCGAGGGGCTACACCTTC
CDR3: CASSSGQGARGYTF

V: TRBV7-2
size: .
D: TRBD2
J: TRBJ2-7
DNA: TGTGCCAGCAGCCCGGGACTAGCGGGAGAGGTCGAGCAGTACTTC
CDR3: CASSPGLAGEVEQYF

V: TRBV6-5
size: .
D: .
J: TRBJ1-2
DNA: TGTGCCAGCAGGGTCCAGGGGACCCCCTATGGCTACACCTTC
CDR3: CASRVQGTPYGYTF

V: TRBV19
size: .
D: .
J: TRBJ2-3
DNA: TGTGCCAGTAGTGCCCGAGGGACTGCAGATACGCAGTATTTT
CDR3: CASSARGTADTQYF

V: TRBV27
size: .
D: .
J: TRBJ1-2
DNA: TGTGCCAGCAGTTTAGGGCAGGCGTTCGGCTACACCTTC
CDR3: CASSLGQAFGYTF

V: TRBV6-5
size: .
D: .
J: TRBJ2-7
DNA: TGTGCCAGCAGCCCGACTGCCTCGTCCTACGAGCAGTACTTC
CDR3: CASSPTASSYEQYF

V: TRBV29-1
size: .
D: TRBD2
J: TRBJ2-1
DNA: TGCAGCGTGGGCCTCGGACTAGGGACTGAGCAGTTCTTC
CDR3: CSVGLGLGTEQFF

V: TRBV5-8
size: .
D: .
J: TRBJ1-2
DNA: TGTGCCAGCAGCTTGGGTTCCAGGGGAGGCTACACCTTC
CDR3: CASSLGSRGGYTF

V: TRBV19
size: .
D: .
J: TRBJ1-1
DNA: TGTGCCAGTAAAGAGGGAGAAGCTTTCTTT
CDR3: CASKEGEAFF

V: TRBV11-2
size: .
D: .
J: TRBJ2-2
DNA: TGTGCCAGCAGCTTAGACAGGAACACCGGGGAGCTGTTTTTT
CDR3: CASSLDRNTGELFF

V: TRBV18
size: .
D: .
J: TRBJ1-5
DNA: TGTGCCAGCTCAGCCTCCGCAGGGTTTGGCAATCAGCCCCAGCATTTT
CDR3: CASSASAGFGNQPQHF